The sequence of this T cell receptor (beta chain) was determined in a study of CD8 T cells in ankylosing spondylitis. CDR1 and CDR2 from the germline V gene are SGHRS and YFSETQ. This CDR3 has 14 amino acids. The V end lost 0 bases, the J end lost 8 bases, and 12 bases lay between the germline ends. Study-level findings and limits: The authors found the disease-linked clones to be CD8+ and relatively rare in peripheral blood. According to the report, clones linked to the disease were significantly enriched in matched synovial fluid samples taken from ankylosing spondylitis patients. Within ankylosing spondylitis blood, a TCR beta motif made up of fewer than ten highly homologous variants appeared to be characteristic.

Molecular-barcoded quantitative 5'-RACE produced these TCR beta libraries. TCRdb processed the 5' RACE reads anew with MiXCR; each CDR3 protein has one entry. The sample includes 300,000 to 350,000 distinct CDR3 sequences, about 15% of them seen just once. This clonotype has at least ten counts. Its target is not known. The TCR originated in a male donor with ankylosing spondylitis or in good health (not recorded which). The V call is TRBV5-1, the J call TRBJ1-5; D is unclear. The sample comprised blood, either unsorted or a sorted T cell fraction (not recorded which). Here the CDR3 DNA reads TGCGCCAGCAGCTTGGGTACGGCCGGCGAGCCCCAGCATTTT. Translation: CASSLGTAGEPQHF.